Only a few counts were recorded for the clone carrying this T cell receptor beta chain. Its ends do not fully match the called genes, so a read error is possible. Diagnoses used clinical symptoms, serum thyroxine and TRAb, thyroid ultrasound and orbital computed tomography. TCR beta CDR3 regions were amplified from RNA transcripts. TCR CDR3 regions were first amplified by RT-PCR with HTBI primers. TCRdb passed the multiplex PCR reads through MiXCR, listing each CDR3 protein once. Found here are around 700,000 distinct CDR3 sequences, around 19% of them singletons; the top ten hold 15% to 20%. This CDR3 is 16 amino acids long. CDR1 and CDR2 from the germline V gene are SGHRS and YFSETQ. The entry originates in a study of T cells in Graves' hyperthyroidism and ophthalmopathy.

The sequence came from a woman aged 45-60 years with Graves' hyperthyroidism that later progressed to Graves' ophthalmopathy. V usage is TRBV5-1 and J usage is TRBJ1-1; 7 bases agree with TRBD1. Sequences were obtained from blood. CDR3 sequence reads: CASSLSGGTVNTGAFF. The CDR3 DNA reads as TGCGCCAGCAGCCTCTCGGGGGGGACAGTGAACACTGGAGCTTTCTTT.